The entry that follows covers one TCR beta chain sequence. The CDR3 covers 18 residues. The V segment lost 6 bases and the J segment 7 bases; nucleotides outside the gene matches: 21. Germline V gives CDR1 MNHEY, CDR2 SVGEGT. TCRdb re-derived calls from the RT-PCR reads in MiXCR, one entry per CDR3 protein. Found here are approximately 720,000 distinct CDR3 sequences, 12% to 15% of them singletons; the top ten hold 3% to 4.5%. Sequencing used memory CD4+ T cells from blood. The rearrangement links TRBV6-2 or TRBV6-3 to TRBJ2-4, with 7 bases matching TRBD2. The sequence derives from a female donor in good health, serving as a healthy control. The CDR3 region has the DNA TGTGCCAGCAGCCCCTCCCTTCAGCGGGATTCCCCCAGGAACATTCAGTACTTC. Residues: CASSPSLQRDSPRNIQYF.